The 29 T cell receptor beta chains below were found in one sample sequenced in a study of blood T cell repertoires in COVID-19. Using immunoSEQ multiplex PCR, the repertoire was profiled, and TCRdb retains in-frame clones only, with some absent. Among over 75,000 clones listed, about 80% were seen once. The material sequenced was peripheral blood. These receptors were obtained from a man in his 70s with acute or convalescent COVID-19.

The chain employs TRBV18 and TRBJ1-2; the D is unclear. Per the germline V gene, CDR1 is KGHSH and CDR2 is LQKENI. V dropped 2 bases and J dropped 5 bases, with 12 bases sitting between them. This CDR3 region has 14 residues. The CDR3 sequence: CASSPTMEEYGYTF. CDR3 DNA sequence: TGTGCCAGCTCACCAACTATGGAGGAGTATGGCTACACCTTC.

The V gene is TRBV11-2, the J gene TRBJ1-2; tentatively, D is TRBD1 (6 bases). V dropped 1 base and J dropped 4 bases, with 13 bases sitting between them. The V gene's germline CDR1 is SGHAT and CDR2 FQNNGV. This CDR3 spans 15 amino acids. CDR3 DNA: TGTGCCAGCAGCTTAGTATCCGGGACATCCTATGGCTACACCTTC. Translating gives CASSLVSGTSYGYTF.

The rearrangement uses TRBV2 and TRBJ1-2; no definite D call. This CDR3 spans 14 amino acids. The V and J ends lost 2 bases and 4 bases respectively, with 11 bases between them. CDR1 is SNHLY, CDR2 FYNNEI, per germline. The CDR3 here is CASSEIVGSYGYTF. DNA of the CDR3: TGTGCCAGCAGTGAAATCGTAGGGAGCTATGGCTACACCTTC.

This rearrangement joins TRBV5-1 to TRBJ1-6; TRBD1 agrees at 7 bases. V gave up 3 bases and J gave up 7 bases; unmatched junction bases: 13. The CDR3 spans 17 residues. Germline assignment: CDR1 SGHRS and CDR2 YFSETQ. The CDR3 coding sequence is TGCGCCAGCAGCTCGTCAGAAAGACAGGGTCTCAATTCACCCCTCCACTTT. Translating it yields CASSSSERQGLNSPLHF.

This clone was picked up one time. This sequence joins TRBV15 and TRBJ2-5; the D is unclear. Trimming removed 0 bases from V and 2 bases from J, with 10 bases in between. Per the germline V gene, CDR1 is LNHNV and CDR2 is YYDKDF (reference sequence). This CDR3 contains 15 residues. The CDR3 region is CATSRDLQRQETQYF. The CDR3 region has the DNA TGTGCCACCAGCAGAGATCTACAGAGACAAGAGACCCAGTACTTC.

This clone appeared a single time. V and J are TRBV29-1 and TRBJ2-3, with 8 bases fitting TRBD1. The CDR3 is 16 amino acids. The trim removed 6 bases at V and 0 bases at J, leaving 11 bases unmatched. Per germline, CDR1 SQVTM and CDR2 ANQGSEA. CDR3 DNA sequence: TGCAGCGTCTCGGGACAGGTAGAGGTTAGCACAGATACGCAGTATTTT. This sequence encodes CSVSGQVEVSTDTQYF.

This clone occurred a few times. The chain uses TRBV30 and TRBJ1-3; possibly TRBD1 for D (6 bases). The germline V and J ends were trimmed by 2 bases and 0 bases, with 14 bases remaining between them. The CDR3 is 16 amino acids. Germline V CDR1 and CDR2: GTSNPN, SVGIG (reference sequence). The CDR3 DNA is TGTGCCTGGAGTTCGGAGGGAGGGGGCTCTGGAAACACCATATATTTT. This gives the protein CAWSSEGGGSGNTIYF.

The chain links TRBV16 to TRBJ1-5; 8 positions agree with TRBD1. Germline CDR1 is KGHSY and CDR2 is FQNENV. The CDR3 has 15 residues. Trimming took 5 bases from V and 2 from J; bases not matched to a gene: 5. The CDR3 sequence is CASSADRGGNQPQHF. The CDR3 DNA reads as TGTGCCAGCAGCGCCGACAGGGGTGGCAATCAGCCCCAGCATTTT.

In its sample, this clone was seen a few times. The chain has TRBV6-5 and TRBJ2-2, with D unresolved. Germline CDR1 reads MNHEY; CDR2 reads SVGAGI. The CDR3 length is 15 residues. With 6 bases removed from V and 6 bases from J, the gap between germline ends came to 17 bases. The CDR3 reads CASSSRPTKAGELFF. The CDR3 region has the DNA TGTGCCAGCAGCTCCCGACCAACTAAAGCCGGGGAGCTGTTTTTT.

J is TRBJ2-7 and V is TRBV6-5; 9 positions match TRBD1. The V gene end was trimmed by 0 bases and the J gene end by 5 bases; junction bases not matched to a gene: 5. Per the germline V gene, CDR1 is MNHEY and CDR2 is SVGAGI. CDR3 length: 15 residues. The CDR3 here is CASSYSHGQGHEQYF. The CDR3 nucleotides are TGTGCCAGCAGTTACTCCCATGGACAGGGGCACGAGCAGTACTTC.

The chain carries TRBV7-9 and TRBJ2-1; tentatively, D is TRBD2 (5 bases). V lost 0 bases, J lost 16 bases, and 13 bases lay in between. Germline values: CDR1 SEHNR, CDR2 FQNEAQ (reference sequence). This CDR3 spans 12 amino acids. CDR3 in DNA: TGTGCCAGCAGCTTAGCAGTGGCGGGCGGATTCTTC. Protein sequence: CASSLAVAGGFF. Variable domain in full (rest from reference TRBV7-9 and TRBJ2-1): DTGVSQNPRHKITKRGQNVTFRCDPISEHNRLYWYRQTLGQGPEFLTYFQNEAQLEKSRLLSDRFSAERPKGSFSTLEIQRTEQGDSAMYLCASSLAVAGGFFGPGTRLTVL.

The rearrangement links TRBV29-1 to TRBJ1-2; D not resolved. This CDR3 is built from 10 residues. The V end lost 6 bases, the J end lost 6 bases, and 8 bases lay between the germline ends. Germline V gives CDR1 SQVTM, CDR2 ANQGSEA. In DNA, the CDR3 is TGCAGCGTGGTACATGATGGCTACACCTTC. Translation gives CSVVHDGYTF.

This clone was picked up a small number of times. The chain carries TRBV30 and TRBJ1-5; maybe TRBD1 (6 bases). Germline values: CDR1 GTSNPN, CDR2 SVGIG (reference sequence). The CDR3 extends over 15 amino acids. Trimming removed 1 base at V and 4 bases at J, with 14 bases between. This CDR3 reads CAWSASGQFNQPQHF. The CDR3 coding sequence is TGTGCCTGGAGTGCTTCCGGACAGTTTAATCAGCCCCAGCATTTT. Drawing the rest from reference TRBV30 and TRBJ1-5, the complete variable domain is SQTIHQWPATLVQPVGSPLSLECTVEGTSNPNLYWYRQAAGRGLQLLFYSVGIGQISSEVPQNLSASRPQDRQFILSSKKLLLSDSGFYLCAWSASGQFNQPQHFGDGTRLSIL.

V is TRBV6-4 and J is TRBJ2-1; 14 bases line up with TRBD2. CDR1 and CDR2 (germline): MRHNA, SNTAGT. V shed 1 base, J shed 9 bases, and the junction held 2 bases outside the gene matches. CDR3 length: 15 amino acids. Here the CDR3 reads CASSDWGLAGAEQFF. CDR3 DNA: TGTGCCAGCAGTGACTGGGGACTAGCGGGAGCTGAGCAGTTCTTC.

This chain joins TRBV9 and TRBJ2-5, with D maybe TRBD2 (6 bases). This CDR3 has 14 amino acids. The germline gives CDR1 SGDLS, CDR2 YYNGEE. Trimming took 0 bases from V and 7 from J, leaving 13 bases between them. In nucleotides, the CDR3 is TGTGCCAGCAGCGTAGGAGGGGACGGGGGGACCCAGTACTTC. This encodes CASSVGGDGGTQYF.

The V and J genes are TRBV7-2 and TRBJ1-3; D is perhaps TRBD1 (6 bases). CDR1 is SGHTA, CDR2 FQGNSA, per germline. This CDR3 is built from 14 residues. V was shortened by 8 bases and J by 2 bases, with 13 bases between the two germline ends. The CDR3 region has the DNA TGTGCCAGCGGCGGGGGGCTCCCTGGAAACACCATATATTTT. It encodes CASGGGLPGNTIYF.

The chain joins TRBV19 to TRBJ1-2; 9 nucleotides line up with TRBD1. Germline V gives CDR1 LNHDA, CDR2 SQIVND (reference sequence). Trimming cost V 5 bases and J 4 bases; bases outside gene matches: 5. The length of the CDR3 is 14 residues. The DNA for the CDR3 is TGTGCCAGTAGTGAACGGACAGGGGTCTATGGCTACACCTTC. Translating it yields CASSERTGVYGYTF.

This clone was detected once. The chain carries TRBV30 and TRBJ2-5; TRBD1 matches at 10 bases. There are 14 residues in the CDR3. Germline assignment: CDR1 GTSNPN and CDR2 SVGIG (reference sequence). With V trimmed by 1 base and J by 5 bases, 4 bases remained unmatched. The CDR3 region is CAWSAGTGEETQYF. The CDR3 coding sequence is TGTGCCTGGAGTGCCGGGACAGGGGAGGAGACCCAGTACTTC.

The chain couples TRBV9 to TRBJ2-1; 7 bases agree with TRBD2. Trimming removed 3 bases from V and 8 bases from J; junction bases left unmatched: 11. The CDR3 consists of 15 residues. Germline lookup yields CDR1 SGDLS and CDR2 YYNGEE. The CDR3 sequence is CASSGGDYPGDEQFF. The CDR3 nucleotides read TGTGCCAGCAGCGGTGGGGACTACCCGGGGGATGAGCAGTTCTTC.

This clone has just one count. The chain couples TRBV7-2 to TRBJ1-2; 9 positions agree with TRBD1. The CDR3 has 16 amino acids. The germline V gene encodes CDR1 SGHTA and CDR2 FQGNSA. V shed 2 bases, J shed 4 bases, and the junction held 8 bases outside the gene matches. The CDR3 reads CASSLKTGGNGYGYTF. For the CDR3, the DNA is TGTGCCAGCAGCTTAAAGACAGGGGGTAACGGCTATGGCTACACCTTC.

The chain has TRBV5-1 and TRBJ1-1; D is perhaps TRBD1 (5 bases). Trimming left V 4 bases short and J 0 bases short, with 10 bases between. Germline CDR1 and CDR2: SGHRS and YFSETQ. The CDR3 has 14 amino acids. As DNA, the CDR3 is TGCGCCAGCAGCGTACAGGTGATGAACACTGAAGCTTTCTTT. Translating it yields CASSVQVMNTEAFF.

Here the CDR3 reads CASSPSGTGGMNTEAFF. Here the CDR3 DNA reads TGTGCCAGCTCACCCTCCGGGACAGGGGGGATGAACACTGAAGCTTTCTTT. V usage is TRBV18 and J usage is TRBJ1-1; 11 positions agree with TRBD1. V shed 3 bases, J shed 0 bases, and the junction held 6 bases outside the gene matches. Germline V CDR1 and CDR2: KGHSH, LQKENI. The CDR3 consists of 17 residues.

This rearrangement joins TRBV4-3 to TRBJ1-1, with D perhaps matching TRBD1 (5 bases). Trimming took off 1 base at V and 0 bases at J, with 9 bases between the two ends. CDR1 and CDR2 from the germline V gene are LGHNA and YSLEER. The CDR3 covers 15 residues. The DNA of the CDR3 is TGCGCCAGCAGCCAAGGTGGGGGGGTGAACACTGAAGCTTTCTTT. Its protein is CASSQGGGVNTEAFF.

The chain joins TRBV18 to TRBJ1-1; TRBD1 matches 8 bases. J gave up 4 bases and V 0 bases, and 19 bases lay outside the gene matches. CDR1 and CDR2 from the germline V gene are KGHSH and LQKENI. The CDR3 runs to 20 residues. The CDR3 here is CASSPPNEETGGKWVTEAFF. CDR3 nucleotide sequence: TGTGCCAGCTCACCACCGAACGAGGAAACAGGGGGAAAATGGGTCACTGAAGCTTTCTTT.

This sequence joins TRBV13 and TRBJ1-2, with 7 bases that match TRBD1. Germline loops: CDR1 PRHDT, CDR2 FYEKMQ (reference sequence). The CDR3 has 16 residues. Germline trimming cut 4 bases from V and 5 bases from J; bases unmatched to any gene: 13. The DNA of the CDR3 is TGTGCCAGCAGCTCAGATTCGACAGGGAGATGGTATGGCTACACCTTC. It specifies CASSSDSTGRWYGYTF. Combining the CDR3 with reference TRBV13 and TRBJ1-2 gives the whole variable domain AAGVIQSPRHLIKEKRETATLKCYPIPRHDTVYWYQQGPGQDPQFLISFYEKMQSDKGSIPDRFSAQQFSDYHSELNMSSLELGDSALYFCASSSDSTGRWYGYTFGSGTRLTVV.

This clone is labeled medium-sized. The CDR3 loop is CATSRGTGVYNEQFF. The DNA of the CDR3 is TGTGCCACCAGCAGAGGAACAGGGGTGTATAATGAGCAGTTCTTC. V is TRBV15 and J is TRBJ2-1; 7 positions match TRBD1. Germline trimming cut 1 base from V and 7 bases from J; bases unmatched to any gene: 7. Germline CDR1 reads LNHNV; CDR2 reads YYDKDF (reference sequence). This CDR3 has 15 residues.

The rearrangement joins TRBV30 to TRBJ2-1; D may be TRBD2 (7 bases). The CDR3 covers 16 residues. V gave up 0 bases and J gave up 4 bases, with 16 bases separating them. CDR1 and CDR2 from the germline V gene are GTSNPN and SVGIG (reference sequence). The CDR3 loop is CAWSVRGRGGYNEQFF. Written as DNA, the CDR3 is TGTGCCTGGAGTGTACGGGGTAGGGGGGGATACAATGAGCAGTTCTTC. Full variable domain (outside the CDR3, taken from reference TRBV30 and TRBJ2-1): SQTIHQWPATLVQPVGSPLSLECTVEGTSNPNLYWYRQAAGRGLQLLFYSVGIGQISSEVPQNLSASRPQDRQFILSSKKLLLSDSGFYLCAWSVRGRGGYNEQFFGPGTRLTVL.

V is TRBV2 and J is TRBJ1-1; maybe TRBD1 (6 bases). Per the germline V gene, CDR1 is SNHLY and CDR2 is FYNNEI. Trimming left V 5 bases short and J 1 base short, with 14 bases between. The CDR3 consists of 15 residues. CDR3 sequence reads: CASSFEGQPNTEAFF. As DNA, the CDR3 is TGTGCCAGCAGTTTTGAAGGACAGCCGAACACTGAAGCTTTCTTT.

This chain joins TRBV30 and TRBJ2-3, with D possibly matching TRBD1 (6 bases). Per the germline V gene, CDR1 is GTSNPN and CDR2 is SVGIG (reference sequence). V lost 2 bases to trimming and J lost 0 bases, with 12 bases between them. This CDR3 has 15 amino acids. Here the CDR3 DNA reads TGTGCCTGGAGTCCCCAGGGGCTGAGCACAGATACGCAGTATTTT. This sequence encodes CAWSPQGLSTDTQYF. Full variable domain (rest looked up from reference TRBV30 and TRBJ2-3): SQTIHQWPATLVQPVGSPLSLECTVEGTSNPNLYWYRQAAGRGLQLLFYSVGIGQISSEVPQNLSASRPQDRQFILSSKKLLLSDSGFYLCAWSPQGLSTDTQYFGPGTRLTVL.